One and the same sample provided the 22 T cell receptor beta chains below, sequenced in a study of cytomegalovirus exposure and HLA in healthy donors. Researchers ran the PCR with 60 Vbeta and 13 Jbeta primers. Measured with immunoSEQ multiplex PCR; TCRdb has only the in-frame clones, and not every one. The sample includes about 180,000 clones, 70% to 85% seen only once; the top ten take around 1.5%. Sequenced: PBMCs. The receptors derive from a man aged 18 to 30 in good health and CMV-seronegative.

There are a few counts of this clone. The rearrangement links TRBV7-2 to TRBJ1-2; 7 bases are a match to TRBD1. The V gene's germline CDR1 is SGHTA and CDR2 FQGNSA. The length of the CDR3 is 14 residues. Trimming cost V 1 base and J 3 bases; bases outside gene matches: 2. As DNA, the CDR3 is TGTGCCAGCAGCTTAGAAACAGGGGACTATGGCTACACCTTC. Protein sequence: CASSLETGDYGYTF.

The gene calls are TRBV7-2 and TRBJ2-1; possible D gene TRBD1, 5 bases. Germline assignment: CDR1 SGHTA and CDR2 FQGNSA. V lost 4 bases and J 8 bases, leaving 18 bases between the germline ends. This CDR3 contains 15 residues. CDR3 in amino acids: CASSSLGAARHEQFF. For the CDR3, the DNA is TGTGCCAGCAGCTCTCTTGGGGCAGCACGCCATGAGCAGTTCTTC.

The chain's CDR3 is CASQPTSGSDEQFF. The CDR3, as DNA: TGTGCCAGCCAACCGACTAGCGGGAGTGATGAGCAGTTCTTC. This rearrangement joins TRBV2 to TRBJ2-1, with 12 positions matching TRBD2. Germline V gives CDR1 SNHLY, CDR2 FYNNEI. V shed 8 bases, J shed 8 bases, and the junction held 7 bases outside the gene matches. The CDR3 consists of 14 residues.

The chain links TRBV5-1 to TRBJ1-1; D perhaps matches TRBD1 (6 bases). CDR1 SGHRS and CDR2 YFSETQ come from the germline V gene. The CDR3 is 15 amino acids. Trimming took off 2 bases at V and 4 bases at J, with 15 bases between the two ends. CDR3 region: CASSFQGQSSTEAFF. The CDR3 DNA reads TGCGCCAGCAGCTTCCAGGGGCAGTCGAGCACTGAAGCTTTCTTT.

The chain couples TRBV5-6 to TRBJ1-1; no firm D call. V lost 4 bases, J lost 10 bases, and 23 bases lay in between. In germline, CDR1 is SGHDT, CDR2 YYEEEE. The CDR3 sequence is 15 residues long. CDR3 sequence reads: CASSRVRNNPRGAFF. The CDR3 DNA reads as TGTGCCAGCAGCCGAGTGAGGAACAATCCGAGAGGAGCTTTCTTT.

The chain recombines TRBV29-1 with TRBJ1-2, with a weak D call TRBD1 (5 bases). Germline V CDR1 and CDR2: SQVTM, ANQGSEA. This CDR3 is built from 13 residues. The germline V and J ends were trimmed by 8 bases and 1 base, with 14 bases remaining between them. Here the CDR3 reads CSTRRDYNYGYTF. CDR3 nucleotides: TGCAGCACCCGCCGGGACTATAACTATGGCTACACCTTC.

V usage is TRBV9 and J usage is TRBJ1-1; TRBD1 matches 7 bases. Germline trimming cut 5 bases from V and 0 bases from J; bases unmatched to any gene: 7. This CDR3 spans 15 amino acids. Germline V lookup: CDR1 SGDLS, CDR2 YYNGEE. The CDR3 sequence is CASRRDSSMNTEAFF. The CDR3 coding sequence is TGTGCCAGCAGGAGGGACAGCTCCATGAACACTGAAGCTTTCTTT.

This clone was seen just once. V and J are TRBV27 and TRBJ2-7; 7 bases map to TRBD1. Germline V lookup: CDR1 MNHEY, CDR2 SMNVEV (reference sequence). CDR3 length: 16 amino acids. J gave up 2 bases and V 2 bases, and 9 bases lay outside the gene matches. The CDR3 DNA reads as TGTGCCAGCAGTTTAGCCGGGACAGACGTCACCTACGAGCAGTACTTC. Encoded protein: CASSLAGTDVTYEQYF.

This chain uses TRBV21-1 with TRBJ2-3; TRBD2, the D gene given by the table, was not confirmed from the DNA. TRBV21-1 is deemed a pseudogene. The CDR3 runs 17 residues. The CDR3, as DNA: TGTGCCAGCAGCCGAATGGGGGCTAGCGGCAGCACAGATACGCAGTATTTT. It specifies CASSRMGASGSTDTQYF.

This clone was counted a few times. The chain links TRBV13 to TRBJ1-1; D might be TRBD1 (6 bases). V was clipped by 4 bases and J by 0 bases, with 12 bases between them. Germline assignment: CDR1 PRHDT and CDR2 FYEKMQ (reference sequence). This CDR3 has 15 amino acids. CDR3 loop: CASSYRGQMNTEAFF. In nucleotides, the CDR3 is TGTGCCAGCAGCTATCGGGGACAAATGAACACTGAAGCTTTCTTT.

In DNA form, the CDR3 reads TGTGCCAGCAGCTTTAAAGAACAGGGCGGTGAAAAACTGTTTTTT. Translated: CASSFKEQGGEKLFF. J is TRBJ1-4 and V is TRBV7-9, with D possibly TRBD1 on 6 matching bases. The CDR3 sequence is 15 residues long. Germline CDR1 SEHNR, CDR2 FQNEAQ (reference sequence). V was shortened by 3 bases and J by 7 bases, with 15 bases between the two germline ends.

The CDR3 here is CASSQQGERYEQYF. The CDR3 DNA sequence: TGCGCCAGCAGCCAACAGGGGGAAAGGTACGAGCAGTACTTC. This chain uses TRBV23-1 with TRBJ2-7; TRBD1 aligns across 8 bases. TRBV23-1 is an ORF, and what it does is uncertain. The V segment lost 6 bases and the J segment 4 bases; nucleotides outside the gene matches: 8. The CDR3 totals 14 residues.

The rearrangement links TRBV7-2 to TRBJ2-7; TRBD1 agrees at 8 bases. CDR3 length: 15 residues. Germline V CDR1 and CDR2: SGHTA, FQGNSA. Germline trimming cut 1 base from V and 4 bases from J; bases unmatched to any gene: 6. This chain's CDR3 is CASSLGQGLYYEQYF. In DNA, the CDR3 is TGTGCCAGCAGCTTAGGACAGGGGCTCTATTACGAGCAGTACTTC. The full variable domain, its missing parts supplied by reference TRBV7-2 and TRBJ2-7, is GAGVSQSPSNKVTEKGKDVELRCDPISGHTALYWYRQSLGQGLEFLIYFQGNSAPDKSGLPSDRFSAERTGGSVSTLTIQRTQQEDSAVYLCASSLGQGLYYEQYFGPGTRLTVT.

The DNA of the CDR3 is TGTGCCAGCAGTTTTTCTACAGGGGAAAATCCCTACGAGCAGTACTTC. Protein sequence: CASSFSTGENPYEQYF. V is TRBV27 and J is TRBJ2-7, with TRBD1 matching 7 bases. Germline CDR1 MNHEY, CDR2 SMNVEV (reference sequence). This CDR3 spans 16 amino acids. With 3 bases clipped from V and 2 bases from J, the junction kept 10 bases outside the gene matches.

This clone was seen just once. This chain links TRBV27 with TRBJ2-2; 15 nucleotides match TRBD2. Trimming cost V 4 bases and J 8 bases; bases outside gene matches: 5. CDR3 size: 16 residues. Germline V gene data show CDR1 as MNHEY and CDR2 as SMNVEV (reference sequence). The CDR3 protein is CASSSGLAGGPGELFF. The CDR3 DNA reads as TGTGCCAGCAGTTCTGGACTAGCGGGAGGGCCGGGGGAGCTGTTTTTT.

CDR3: CTSSSMGGGCYEQYF. DNA of the CDR3: TGCACCAGCAGCTCCATGGGGGGGGGCTGCTACGAGCAGTACTTC. V usage is TRBV1 and J usage is TRBJ2-7; the D segment call TRBD2 is taken from the table without a DNA check. TRBV1 is given as a pseudogene. The CDR3 runs 15 residues.

This chain uses TRBV4-2 with TRBJ2-7, with D possibly TRBD1 on 5 matching bases. Trimming shortened V by 0 bases and J by 6 bases, and 21 bases separated the two germline ends. The CDR3 contains 17 residues. Germline CDR1 and CDR2: LGHNA and YNFKEQ. CDR3 nucleotide sequence: TGTGCCAGCAGCCAAGAGGAAGTCTGGACACCTAACCGCGAGCAGTACTTC. It specifies CASSQEEVWTPNREQYF.

On this clone itself: A read error may produce the germline difference seen at one junction end. Other DNA sequences in the same sample also yield this CDR3. The CDR3 sequence is CASTSRQGRKLFF. The CDR3 nucleotides read TGTGCCAGCACCTCGAGACAGGGGAGAAAACTATTTTTT. The chain combines TRBV6-5 with TRBJ1-4; 8 bases agree with TRBD1. The CDR3 is 13 residues long. Germline CDR1 and CDR2: MNHEY and SVGAGI.

The chain has TRBV18 and TRBJ2-4; 14 positions match TRBD2. CDR1 is KGHSH and CDR2 is LQKENI in the germline V gene. CDR3 length: 18 amino acids. The V segment lost 6 bases and the J segment 1 base; nucleotides outside the gene matches: 8. The CDR3 protein is CASSHSGTSGSAKNIQYF. The CDR3 DNA is TGTGCCAGCTCCCATTCGGGGACTAGCGGGAGTGCCAAAAACATTCAGTACTTC.

The chain recombines TRBV5-8 with TRBJ1-2; 8 positions agree with TRBD1. Germline V gives CDR1 SGHTS, CDR2 YDEGEE. V was pared by 1 base and J by 4 bases, with 3 bases of the junction left unmatched. The CDR3 loop spans 14 amino acids. The CDR3 reads CASSLTRGLYGYTF. The DNA of the CDR3 is TGTGCCAGCAGCTTGACCAGGGGGCTCTATGGCTACACCTTC.

This rearrangement joins TRBV27 to TRBJ2-1, with D unclear. The V gene's germline CDR1 is MNHEY and CDR2 SMNVEV (reference sequence). CDR3 size: 17 residues. Trimming cost V 3 bases and J 0 bases, with 15 bases left between them. In DNA form, the CDR3 reads TGTGCCAGCAGTTTCGAAGGCGGTAGAAGCTCCTACAATGAGCAGTTCTTC. Translation: CASSFEGGRSSYNEQFF.

This clone was seen a few times. The chain uses TRBV30 and TRBJ1-2; possibly TRBD1 for D (5 bases). Trimming removed 2 bases at V and 4 bases at J, with 11 bases between. Germline V gene sequence: CDR1 GTSNPN, CDR2 SVGIG (reference sequence). The CDR3 sequence is 13 residues long. The CDR3 sequence is CAWSRGLGYGYTF. The CDR3 nucleotides are TGTGCCTGGAGTAGGGGTCTCGGCTATGGCTACACCTTC.